This TCR beta chain was captured in a study of shared clonotypes between healthy human individuals. Study information: CD4 naive and CD4 memory each took three plates per donor, while CD8 naive took two and CD8 memory one.

Only in-frame clones appear in the TCRdb table, and some are missing; sequencing was by immunoSEQ multiplex PCR. The sample holds approximately 980,000 clones; roughly 72% are singletons and the top ten take about 1.5%. Germline V gives CDR1 SGHTA, CDR2 FQGNSA. CDR3 length: 15 amino acids. The ends lost 3 bases at V and 3 bases at J; junction bases unmatched: 5. The specimen sequenced was memory CD4+ T cells sorted from blood. Regarding subset: CD45RA-negative fraction. The genes are TRBV7-2 and TRBJ2-7; 10 positions agree with TRBD1. This sequence was found in a man younger than 30 in good health. The CDR3 coding sequence is TGTGCCAGCAGCTTCCTCCGGGACAGGGGCTACGAGCAGTACTTC. This translates into CASSFLRDRGYEQYF.